The 29 T cell receptor beta chains reported below all come from one sample, sequenced in a study of spatial heterogeneity in lung cancer (dated by TCRdb to about 2019). To prepare the library, 5' RACE was applied. Sequenced using a NextSeq 500. TCRdb handled the public reads itself, with Q25 trimming in fastp and clone calling in MiXCR, and kept productive beta chains. CDR3 protein duplicates are merged, each entry listing the most common genes and DNA. Across this sample there are roughly 75,000 distinct CDR3 sequences, with 10% to 15% seen only once. The ten largest clonotypes hold 7.2% of the sample. The sample's time point label, in plain terms: sample taken at primary tumor resection. TCR sequencing used whole RNA extracted from tumor and nontumor lung tissue, or from cryopreserved PBMC samples, without cell sorting. Sequenced material: PBMCs, taken at surgery. The source of these receptors is a male donor with early-stage non-small cell lung cancer.

This clonotype was found a few times. The genes are TRBV20-1 and TRBJ2-3, with D unclear. Germline lookup yields CDR1 DFQATT and CDR2 SNEGSKA (reference sequence). Between the trimmed V and J ends, which lost 3 bases and 3 bases, there was a span of 16 bases. There are 15 residues in the CDR3. The CDR3 loop is CSASPQRKRTDTQYF. The CDR3 DNA sequence: TGCAGTGCTAGCCCCCAACGTAAGAGAACAGATACGCAGTATTTT.

DNA of the CDR3: TGCGCCAGCAGCCCCCAGGGGGACAGCTACTACGAGCAGTACTTC. Its translation is CASSPQGDSYYEQYF. The chain combines TRBV5-1 with TRBJ2-7; 7 nucleotides line up with TRBD1. The CDR3 consists of 15 residues. Germline trimming cut 4 bases from V and 3 bases from J; bases unmatched to any gene: 10. The V gene's germline CDR1 is SGHRS and CDR2 YFSETQ.

In this sample, this clonotype turned up many times. This chain joins TRBV7-9 and TRBJ2-7, with 10 bases matching TRBD1. CDR1 is SEHNR, CDR2 FQNEAQ, per germline (reference sequence). The CDR3 totals 17 residues. Germline trimming cut 4 bases from V and 5 bases from J; bases unmatched to any gene: 14. This CDR3 is CASSSEGRGQGRNEQYF. The CDR3 bases are TGTGCCAGCAGCTCTGAGGGGAGGGGACAGGGGCGCAACGAGCAGTACTTC.

This clonotype was observed a few times. For the CDR3, the DNA is TGCAGTGCCCTCGGACAGAAGAACACTGAAGCTTTCTTT. It encodes CSALGQKNTEAFF. This chain links TRBV20-1 with TRBJ1-1; D may be TRBD1 (6 bases). The germline V and J ends were trimmed by 6 bases and 1 base, with 12 bases remaining between them. The CDR3 contains 13 residues. In germline, CDR1 is DFQATT, CDR2 SNEGSKA (reference sequence).

The chain recombines TRBV5-1 with TRBJ2-3; 8 bases fit TRBD2. The CDR3 length is 14 residues. V gave up 2 bases and J gave up 3 bases; unmatched junction bases: 2. The germline CDR1 and CDR2 sequences are SGHRS and YFSETQ. The CDR3 nucleotides read TGCGCCAGCAGCTTAACTAGCGGAACAGATACGCAGTATTTT. Encoded protein: CASSLTSGTDTQYF.

The chain couples TRBV12-3 or TRBV12-4 to TRBJ1-5; D is perhaps TRBD1 (5 bases). V was pared by 6 bases and J by 3 bases, with 15 bases between. This CDR3 has 15 residues. The CDR3 spells CASSPGHGSNQPQHF. As DNA, the CDR3 is TGTGCCAGCAGCCCAGGACACGGCTCCAATCAGCCCCAGCATTTT.

This clonotype was recorded many times. The chain links TRBV12-3 or TRBV12-4 to TRBJ2-3; 7 bases agree with TRBD2. The CDR3 spans 17 residues. With 5 bases clipped from V and 2 bases from J, the junction kept 13 bases outside the gene matches. The CDR3 spells CASSPSGWRETTDTQYF. CDR3 in DNA: TGTGCCAGCAGTCCCTCGGGTTGGCGGGAGACCACAGATACGCAGTATTTT.

V and J are TRBV29-1 and TRBJ2-2, with no clear D. The CDR3 totals 12 residues. V was pared by 5 bases and J by 5 bases, with 9 bases between. The germline CDR1 and CDR2 sequences are SQVTM and ANQGSEA. CDR3 sequence reads: CSVFRQTGELFF. Written as DNA, the CDR3 is TGCAGCGTTTTTCGGCAGACCGGGGAGCTGTTTTTT.

The chain has TRBV2 and TRBJ1-2; D not certain. V lost 11 bases and J lost 5, with 9 bases in between. Germline V gene data show CDR1 as SNHLY and CDR2 as FYNNEI. This CDR3 is 10 amino acids long. For the CDR3, the DNA is TGTGCCCTAAAGGATTATGGCTACACCTTC. It translates to CALKDYGYTF. The complete variable domain, with remaining parts taken from reference TRBV2 and TRBJ1-2, reads EPEVTQTPSHQVTQMGQEVILRCVPISNHLYFYWYRQILGQKVEFLVSFYNNEISEKSEIFDDQFSVERPDGSNFTLKIRSTKLEDSAMYFCALKDYGYTFGSGTRLTVV.

This clonotype was seen ten or more times. The genes are TRBV29-1 and TRBJ2-6; 10 bases line up with TRBD1. The CDR3 is made up of 17 amino acids. Trimming removed 4 bases from V and 2 bases from J; junction bases left unmatched: 8. The germline CDR1 and CDR2 sequences are SQVTM and ANQGSEA. The CDR3 loop reads CSVGGGDRGPGANVLTF. CDR3 nucleotide sequence: TGCAGCGTTGGAGGTGGAGACAGGGGGCCTGGGGCCAACGTCCTGACTTTC. The full variable domain, in which reference TRBV29-1 and TRBJ2-6 provide the parts outside the CDR3, is SAVISQKPSRDICQRGTSLTIQCQVDSQVTMMFWYRQQPGQSLTLIATANQGSEATYESGFVIDKFPISRPNLTFSTLTVSNMSPEDSSIYLCSVGGGDRGPGANVLTFGAGSRLTVL.

The chain couples TRBV20-1 to TRBJ1-1, with D possibly TRBD1 on 6 matching bases. The CDR3 totals 14 residues. CDR1 and CDR2 (germline): DFQATT, SNEGSKA (reference sequence). V was trimmed by 2 bases and J by 1 base, leaving 11 bases between them. The CDR3 DNA reads as TGCAGTGCTAGATTGGGGGCGGGGAACACTGAAGCTTTCTTT. As protein: CSARLGAGNTEAFF.

A word on this clonotype: A read error may be the cause here, since a much bigger clone is one base away. The chain uses TRBV5-1 and TRBJ1-1; no clear D gene. This CDR3 region has 13 residues. The germline V gene encodes CDR1 SGHRS and CDR2 YFSETQ. V lost 0 bases and J 1 base, leaving 4 bases between the germline ends. The CDR3 loop is CASSLAPNTEAFF. The CDR3 nucleotides read TGCGCCAGCAGCTTGGCACCGAACACTGAAGCTTTCTTT.

There are many counts of this clonotype. The V call is TRBV29-1, the J call TRBJ1-5; D call uncertain. Per the germline V gene, CDR1 is SQVTM and CDR2 is ANQGSEA. This CDR3 spans 12 amino acids. Trimming stripped 7 bases from V and 3 bases from J, with 10 bases between. The CDR3 nucleotides read TGCAGCGCCCGGGATACCAATCAGCCCCAGCATTTT. This gives the protein CSARDTNQPQHF. The full variable domain, in which reference TRBV29-1 and TRBJ1-5 provide the parts outside the CDR3, is SAVISQKPSRDICQRGTSLTIQCQVDSQVTMMFWYRQQPGQSLTLIATANQGSEATYESGFVIDKFPISRPNLTFSTLTVSNMSPEDSSIYLCSARDTNQPQHFGDGTRLSIL.

The rearrangement uses TRBV6-2 or TRBV6-3 and TRBJ2-6, with D possibly matching TRBD2 (5 bases). The CDR3 sequence is 16 residues long. Germline CDR1 and CDR2: MNHEY and SVGEGT. Deletions cut 2 bases from V and 0 bases from J, with 8 bases between. CDR3 region: CASSYGRLSGANVLTF. CDR3 coding DNA: TGTGCCAGCAGTTACGGGAGACTCTCTGGGGCCAACGTCCTGACTTTC.

The gene calls are TRBV9 and TRBJ1-3, with TRBD1 as a possible D gene (5 bases). Trimming removed 1 base at V and 0 bases at J, with 17 bases between. The V gene's germline CDR1 is SGDLS and CDR2 YYNGEE. The CDR3 is 18 amino acids. CDR3 sequence: CASSVYREPGTSGNTIYF. The CDR3 DNA is TGTGCCAGCAGCGTATACCGCGAGCCGGGGACCTCTGGAAACACCATATATTTT.

This clonotype appeared many times. The V gene is TRBV4-1, the J gene TRBJ2-7; maybe TRBD2 (5 bases). The ends were cut back, 9 bases at V and 6 bases at J, with 15 bases in the middle. CDR1 is MGHRA and CDR2 is YSYEKL in the germline V gene. CDR3 size: 12 residues. The CDR3 DNA reads TGCGCCAGTAAATCGAGGGAACGCGAGCAGTACTTC. This gives the protein CASKSREREQYF.

This clonotype appeared a few times. This sequence joins TRBV29-1 and TRBJ2-3; D is perhaps TRBD1 or TRBD2 (5 bases each). The CDR3 length is 15 residues. Trimming pared 3 bases from V and 2 bases from J, leaving 15 bases between. Germline V gene lookup returns CDR1 SQVTM and CDR2 ANQGSEA. This CDR3 is CSVEFGGRVTDTQYF. The CDR3 coding sequence is TGCAGCGTTGAGTTTGGGGGTCGCGTCACAGATACGCAGTATTTT.

The table lists this clonotype with many counts. The chain has TRBV20-1 and TRBJ2-1; the match to TRBD1 covers 8 bases. V was pared by 5 bases and J by 5 bases, with 5 bases of the junction left unmatched. In germline, CDR1 is DFQATT, CDR2 SNEGSKA (reference sequence). The CDR3 has 13 residues. The DNA for the CDR3 is TGCAGTGCTCCCGGGGACAGGAACAATGAGCAGTTCTTC. It is translated as CSAPGDRNNEQFF.

In the case of this clonotype: A much larger clone differs from this one at a single base, so this may be a read error. V is TRBV29-1 and J is TRBJ2-3; D is perhaps TRBD1 or TRBD2 (5 bases each). There are 12 residues in the CDR3. Germline V CDR1 and CDR2: SQVTM, ANQGSEA. Here the CDR3 DNA reads TGCAGCGTAAGTGGGGGTGCAGATACGCGGTATTTT. It specifies CSVSGGADTRYF.

This clonotype was observed a handful of times. The chain joins TRBV19 to TRBJ2-6; D assignment may be TRBD1 or TRBD2 (6 bases each). The germline V gene encodes CDR1 LNHDA and CDR2 SQIVND (reference sequence). V lost 3 bases and J 2 bases, leaving 14 bases between the germline ends. The CDR3 totals 17 residues. CDR3 residues: CASSIWGAGAGANVLTF. CDR3 nucleotides: TGTGCCAGTAGTATCTGGGGGGCTGGCGCTGGGGCCAACGTCCTGACTTTC.

The sample holds a few counts of this clonotype. The chain combines TRBV5-1 with TRBJ1-5, with D perhaps TRBD1 (5 bases). This CDR3 region has 15 residues. Germline CDR1 SGHRS, CDR2 YFSETQ. Trimming took 0 bases from V and 0 from J, leaving 7 bases between them. The CDR3 DNA is TGCGCCAGCAGCTTGGGACAGAATAGCAATCAGCCCCAGCATTTT. Translated, it gives CASSLGQNSNQPQHF. Full variable domain (rest looked up from reference TRBV5-1 and TRBJ1-5): KAGVTQTPRYLIKTRGQQVTLSCSPISGHRSVSWYQQTPGQGLQFLFEYFSETQRNKGNFPGRFSGRQFSNSRSEMNVSTLELGDSALYLCASSLGQNSNQPQHFGDGTRLSIL.

The chain joins TRBV5-1 to TRBJ2-6; D might be TRBD1 or TRBD2, each matching 6 bases. Trimming took off 3 bases at V and 4 bases at J, with 14 bases between the two ends. This CDR3 has 16 residues. Germline assignment: CDR1 SGHRS and CDR2 YFSETQ. The CDR3: CASSSGASVGANVLTF. The DNA of the CDR3 is TGCGCCAGCAGCTCGGGGGCCTCTGTAGGGGCCAACGTCCTGACTTTC.

The sample holds a few counts of this clonotype. The chain couples TRBV7-9 to TRBJ2-7; D is ambiguous. The CDR3 is 12 residues long. In germline, CDR1 is SEHNR, CDR2 FQNEAQ (reference sequence). Trimming removed 1 base from V and 6 bases from J, with 7 bases in between. The CDR3 sequence is CASSLGRSEQYF. DNA of the CDR3: TGTGCCAGCAGCTTAGGACGAAGCGAGCAGTACTTC. Full variable domain (remainder filled in from reference TRBV7-9 and TRBJ2-7): DTGVSQNPRHKITKRGQNVTFRCDPISEHNRLYWYRQTLGQGPEFLTYFQNEAQLEKSRLLSDRFSAERPKGSFSTLEIQRTEQGDSAMYLCASSLGRSEQYFGPGTRLTVT.

This clonotype was observed at least ten times. This chain joins TRBV4-1 and TRBJ2-1, with TRBD2 matching 9 bases. V trimming: 3 bases; J trimming: 1 base; junction bases outside the gene matches: 19. In germline, CDR1 is MGHRA, CDR2 YSYEKL. The CDR3 covers 21 residues. The CDR3 loop is CASSQPRGGRARGKSYNEQFF. The CDR3 coding sequence is TGCGCCAGCAGCCAGCCTCGGGGCGGGAGGGCCCGTGGAAAATCCTACAATGAGCAGTTCTTC.

CDR3 amino acids: CSARVVAGQTSTDTQYF. CDR3 nucleotides: TGCAGTGCTAGAGTGGTAGCGGGTCAAACTAGCACAGATACGCAGTATTTT. The chain carries TRBV20-1 and TRBJ2-3; 7 bases agree with TRBD2. The CDR3 is 17 residues long. Germline CDR1 DFQATT, CDR2 SNEGSKA (reference sequence). The trim removed 1 base at V and 0 bases at J, leaving 10 bases unmatched.

The V call is TRBV7-8, the J call TRBJ2-5; TRBD2 agrees at 7 bases. Germline assignment: CDR1 SGHVS and CDR2 FQNEAQ. CDR3 length: 15 amino acids. J was trimmed by 7 bases and V by 1 base; bases with no gene match: 9. CDR3 protein: CASSLVWGGGGTQYF. For the CDR3, the DNA is TGTGCCAGCAGCTTAGTCTGGGGGGGAGGTGGGACCCAGTACTTC.

The rearrangement uses TRBV11-2 and TRBJ1-5; no firm D call. Germline V CDR1 and CDR2: SGHAT, FQNNGV. CDR3 length: 13 amino acids. Trimming removed 5 bases at V and 7 bases at J, with 12 bases between. CDR3 sequence (DNA): TGTGCCAGCAGCCTGGAACGGTTACAGCCCCAGCATTTT. It translates to CASSLERLQPQHF.

This clonotype appeared a few times. The genes are TRBV29-1 and TRBJ1-1; D is undetermined. The V and J ends lost 4 bases and 4 bases respectively, with 7 bases between them. This CDR3 is built from 11 residues. Germline V gene lookup returns CDR1 SQVTM and CDR2 ANQGSEA. CDR3: CSVVVITEAFF. CDR3 nucleotide sequence: TGCAGCGTTGTGGTGATCACTGAAGCTTTCTTT.

There are a few counts of this clonotype. One end of the junction fails to match germline, which may point to a read error. The chain employs TRBV30 and TRBJ1-1, with 12 positions matching TRBD1. Per the germline V gene, CDR1 is GTSNPN and CDR2 is SVGIG (reference sequence). The CDR3 covers 16 residues. The CDR3 region is CAWRIRDRGLKTEAFF. In DNA, the CDR3 is TGTGCCTGGAGAATCCGGGACAGGGGGCTGAAGACTGAAGCTTTCTTT. The variable domain in full, with the rest retrieved from reference TRBV30 and TRBJ1-1, is SQTIHQWPATLVQPVGSPLSLECTVEGTSNPNLYWYRQAAGRGLQLLFYSVGIGQISSEVPQNLSASRPQDRQFILSSKKLLLSDSGFYLCAWRIRDRGLKTEAFFGQGTRLTVV.